The rows below give T cell receptor beta chains drawn from one sample of a study of blood T cell repertoires in COVID-19. Profiled with immunoSEQ multiplex PCR; TCRdb holds only in-frame clones, not every one. The sample comprises some 520,000 clones, roughly nine tenths of which are singletons, and around 0.92% rests with the top ten. Sequenced: peripheral blood. The receptors were gathered from a man in his late teens or twenties with COVID-19, enrolled during active disease. Each CDR3 is given with its conserved first and last residue.

V | CDR3
TRBV5-1 | CASVASGGVTDTQYF
TRBV6-5 | CAAGGGLKNTEAFF
TRBV7-8 | CASSTGQGLYEQYF
TRBV15 | CATSRPRSTEQYF
TRBV4-1 | CASSQDPEVNTEAFF
TRBV19 | CASSIGQVGQQFF
TRBV12-5 | CASGLLIAGKETQYF
TRBV28 | CASGVWGDNEQFF
TRBV10-3 | CAISREQGLGTDYGYTF
TRBV2 | CASSVGQGGNQPQHF
TRBV7-9 | CASSIRSGGSEQAYEQYF
TRBV30 | CAGSAGPEVAGANVLTF
TRBV3-1/TRBV3-2 | CASSPTNQETQYF
TRBV7-6 | CASSPEMATNTGELFF
TRBV11-3 | CASSLVRSQETQYF
TRBV30 | CAWSPGPQSAQHF
TRBV7-3 | CASSSKSEQFF
TRBV5-1 | CASSLVVGNTGELFF
TRBV4-1 | CASSQDAASGTKEQYF
TRBV20-1 | CSASSAGYEQYF
TRBV5-1 | CASSLAGGQQYF
TRBV3-1/TRBV3-2 | CASSPSFGRVAGANVLTF
TRBV4-1 | CASGRRALSYNEQFF
TRBV5-1 | CASSLGRTGPEKLFF
TRBV3-1/TRBV3-2 | CASRRTGKDENTIYF
TRBV3-1/TRBV3-2 | CASSLAGGYPGELFF
TRBV24-1 | CATSPGAGTQYF
TRBV9 | CASSVGIGRYDQPQHF
TRBV19 | CASSIDRAGGYTF
TRBV18 | CASSRGQGINEKLFF
TRBV28 | CASSLIPRTDTQYF
TRBV18 | CASSPAVSYNEQFF
TRBV3-1/TRBV3-2 | CASSPRDRAGASGNTIYF
TRBV7-6 | CASSLALYRGGYNEQFF